This TCR beta chain was recorded in a study of blood T cell repertoires in COVID-19. Study overall: The United States, Italy and Spain provided the acute and convalescent COVID-19 samples. PBMCs, B-cell-depleted T cells, or T cells were the source of the cDNA or gDNA that made up the material.

The table came from immunoSEQ multiplex PCR; TCRdb's copy has only in-frame clones and leaves some out. This sample has roughly 28,000 clones, with approximately 80% found just once. This clone was counted only a few times. Germline CDR1 reads LGHNA; CDR2 reads YNFKEQ. The V gene lost 4 bases and the J gene lost 6 bases, with 18 bases spanning the gap. The CDR3 has 15 amino acids. The sequencing sample was made of peripheral blood. The sequence derives from an older man with acute or convalescent COVID-19. The gene calls are TRBV4-2 and TRBJ1-1; D remains unclear. CDR3: CASSLDRREEAEAFF. The CDR3 coding sequence is TGTGCCAGCAGCCTAGACCGACGGGAGGAAGCTGAAGCTTTCTTT.